This T cell receptor (beta chain) is from a study of T cells in localized non-small cell lung cancer. The V gene lost 0 bases and the J gene lost 3 bases, with 12 bases spanning the gap. Germline assignment: CDR1 SGHRS and CDR2 YFSETQ. The CDR3 length is 15 residues. The protocol was immunoSEQ multiplex PCR, while the TCRdb copy is restricted to in-frame clones and leaves out a portion. The sample contains hundreds of clones, under 30% of which appear only once. Whole-study results and caveats: Uninvolved nearby lung showed the greatest T cell clonality, exceeding that found in tumor. Among blood samples, higher T cell density accompanied longer overall survival.

This clone was observed once. Its antigen is unidentified. This sequence joins TRBV5-1 and TRBJ1-1; possible D gene TRBD1, 5 bases. The sequence came from a man between 35 and 75 years old with stage III lung adenocarcinoma. The material sequenced was lung tumor tissue, taken before any cancer treatment. CDR3 DNA: TGCGCCAGCAGCTTGGTAATCGGGGGAGACACTGAAGCTTTCTTT. It translates to CASSLVIGGDTEAFF.